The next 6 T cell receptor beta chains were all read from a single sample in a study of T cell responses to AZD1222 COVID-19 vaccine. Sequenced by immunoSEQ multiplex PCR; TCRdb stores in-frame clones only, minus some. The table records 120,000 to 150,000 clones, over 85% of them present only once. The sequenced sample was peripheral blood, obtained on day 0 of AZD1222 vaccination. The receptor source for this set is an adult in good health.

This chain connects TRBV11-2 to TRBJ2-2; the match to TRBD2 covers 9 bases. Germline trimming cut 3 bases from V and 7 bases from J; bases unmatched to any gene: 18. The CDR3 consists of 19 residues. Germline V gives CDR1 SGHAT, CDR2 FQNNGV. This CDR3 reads CASSFSPAGGWNKHGELFF. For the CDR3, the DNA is TGTGCCAGCAGCTTTAGTCCAGCGGGAGGTTGGAATAAGCACGGGGAGCTGTTTTTT.

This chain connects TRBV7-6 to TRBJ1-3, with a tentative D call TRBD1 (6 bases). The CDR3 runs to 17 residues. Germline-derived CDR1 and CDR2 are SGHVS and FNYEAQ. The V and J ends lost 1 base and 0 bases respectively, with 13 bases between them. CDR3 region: CASSLDRGAFSGNTIYF. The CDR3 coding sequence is TGTGCCAGCAGCTTAGATCGGGGGGCGTTCTCTGGAAACACCATATATTTT.

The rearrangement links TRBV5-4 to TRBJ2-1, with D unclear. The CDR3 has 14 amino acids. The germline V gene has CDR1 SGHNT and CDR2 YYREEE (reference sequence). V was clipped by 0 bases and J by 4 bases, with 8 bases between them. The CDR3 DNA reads TGTGCCAGCAGCTTGGAGCTCTCTTACAATGAGCAGTTCTTC. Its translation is CASSLELSYNEQFF.

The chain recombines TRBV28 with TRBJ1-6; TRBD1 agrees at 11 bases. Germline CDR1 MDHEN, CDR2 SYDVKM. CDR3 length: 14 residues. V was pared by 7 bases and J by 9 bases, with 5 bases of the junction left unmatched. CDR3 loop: CASTGQGASSPLHF. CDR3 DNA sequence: TGTGCCAGCACCGGACAGGGGGCGAGTTCACCCCTCCACTTT.

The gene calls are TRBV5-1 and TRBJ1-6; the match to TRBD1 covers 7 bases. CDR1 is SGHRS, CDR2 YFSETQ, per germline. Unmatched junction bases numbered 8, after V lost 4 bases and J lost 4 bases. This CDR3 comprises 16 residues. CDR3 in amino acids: CASSPRGTVYNSPLHF. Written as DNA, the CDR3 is TGCGCCAGCAGCCCCAGGGGGACAGTATATAATTCACCCCTCCACTTT. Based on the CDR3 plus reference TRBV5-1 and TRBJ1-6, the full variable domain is KAGVTQTPRYLIKTRGQQVTLSCSPISGHRSVSWYQQTPGQGLQFLFEYFSETQRNKGNFPGRFSGRQFSNSRSEMNVSTLELGDSALYLCASSPRGTVYNSPLHFGNGTRLTVT.

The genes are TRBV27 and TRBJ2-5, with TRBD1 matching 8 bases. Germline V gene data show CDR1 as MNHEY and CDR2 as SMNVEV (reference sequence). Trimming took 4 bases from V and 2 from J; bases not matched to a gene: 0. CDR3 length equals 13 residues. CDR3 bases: TGTGCCAGCAGTTGGGACAGGCAAGAGACCCAGTACTTC. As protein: CASSWDRQETQYF.